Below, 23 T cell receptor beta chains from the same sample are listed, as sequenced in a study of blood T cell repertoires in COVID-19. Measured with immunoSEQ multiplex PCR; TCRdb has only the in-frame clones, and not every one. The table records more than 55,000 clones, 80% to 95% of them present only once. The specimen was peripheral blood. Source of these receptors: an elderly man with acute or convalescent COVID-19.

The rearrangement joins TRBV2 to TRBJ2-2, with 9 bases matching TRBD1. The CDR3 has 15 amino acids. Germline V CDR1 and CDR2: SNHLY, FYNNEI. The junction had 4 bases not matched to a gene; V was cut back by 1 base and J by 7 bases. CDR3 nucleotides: TGTGCCAGCAGTGAAGTGGGACAGGGTTTCGGGGAGCTGTTTTTT. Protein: CASSEVGQGFGELFF.

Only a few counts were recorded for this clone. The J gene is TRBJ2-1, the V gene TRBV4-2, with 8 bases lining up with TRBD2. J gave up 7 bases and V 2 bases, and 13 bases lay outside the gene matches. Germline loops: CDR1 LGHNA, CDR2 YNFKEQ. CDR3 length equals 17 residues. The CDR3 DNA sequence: TGTGCCAGCAGCCAACACACTAGCGGTTCCCCGGAGAATGAGCAGTTCTTC. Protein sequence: CASSQHTSGSPENEQFF.

In DNA, the CDR3 is TGTGCCAGTAGTATAGATCGGGGGGCGCGAATATACGAGCAGTACTTC. The encoded protein is CASSIDRGARIYEQYF. The genes are TRBV19 and TRBJ2-7; D perhaps matches TRBD2 (7 bases). This CDR3 spans 16 amino acids. Trimming cost V 0 bases and J 4 bases, with 16 bases left between them. Germline CDR1 reads LNHDA; CDR2 reads SQIVND (reference sequence).

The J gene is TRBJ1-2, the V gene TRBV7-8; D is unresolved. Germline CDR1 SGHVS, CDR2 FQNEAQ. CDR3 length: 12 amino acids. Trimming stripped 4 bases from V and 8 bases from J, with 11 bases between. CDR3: CASSSDSYGYTF. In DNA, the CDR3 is TGTGCCAGCAGCTCGGACTCCTACGGCTACACCTTC.

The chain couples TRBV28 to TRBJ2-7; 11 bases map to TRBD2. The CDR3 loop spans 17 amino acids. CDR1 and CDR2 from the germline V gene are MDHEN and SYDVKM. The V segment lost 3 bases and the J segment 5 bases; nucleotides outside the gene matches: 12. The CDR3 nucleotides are TGTGCCAGCAGTTTCCCACGACTAGCGGGGATCGGGAACGAGCAGTACTTC. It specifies CASSFPRLAGIGNEQYF.

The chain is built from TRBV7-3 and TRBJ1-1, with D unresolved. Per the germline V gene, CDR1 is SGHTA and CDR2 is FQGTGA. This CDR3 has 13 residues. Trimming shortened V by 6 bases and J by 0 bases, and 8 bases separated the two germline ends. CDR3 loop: CASSRGLNTEAFF. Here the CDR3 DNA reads TGTGCCAGCAGTCGCGGTTTGAACACTGAAGCTTTCTTT.

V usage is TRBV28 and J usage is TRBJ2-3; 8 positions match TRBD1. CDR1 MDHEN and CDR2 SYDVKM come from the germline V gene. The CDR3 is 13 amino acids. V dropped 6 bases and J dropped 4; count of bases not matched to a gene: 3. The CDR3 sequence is CASSTTGADTQYF. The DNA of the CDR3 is TGTGCCAGCAGCACGACAGGGGCAGATACGCAGTATTTT.

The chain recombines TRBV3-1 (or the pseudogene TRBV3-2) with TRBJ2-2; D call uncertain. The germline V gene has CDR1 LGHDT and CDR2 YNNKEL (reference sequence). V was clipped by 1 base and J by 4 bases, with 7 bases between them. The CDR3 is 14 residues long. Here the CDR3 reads CASSQAVSTGELFF. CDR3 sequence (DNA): TGTGCCAGCAGCCAAGCGGTTAGCACCGGGGAGCTGTTTTTT.

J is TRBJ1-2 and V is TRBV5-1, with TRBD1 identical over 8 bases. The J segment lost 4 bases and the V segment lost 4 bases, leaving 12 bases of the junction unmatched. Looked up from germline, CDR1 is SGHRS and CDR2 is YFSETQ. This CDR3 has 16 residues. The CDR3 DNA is TGCGCCAGCAGCCCCGAGACAGGGGCGATTACCTATGGCTACACCTTC. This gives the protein CASSPETGAITYGYTF.

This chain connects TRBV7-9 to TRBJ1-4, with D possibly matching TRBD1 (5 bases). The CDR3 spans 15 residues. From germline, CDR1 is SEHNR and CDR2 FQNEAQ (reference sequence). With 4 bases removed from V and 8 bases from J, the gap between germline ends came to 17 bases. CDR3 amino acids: CASSSKAGLEEKLFF. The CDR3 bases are TGTGCCAGCAGCTCTAAGGCAGGGCTAGAGGAAAAACTGTTTTTT.

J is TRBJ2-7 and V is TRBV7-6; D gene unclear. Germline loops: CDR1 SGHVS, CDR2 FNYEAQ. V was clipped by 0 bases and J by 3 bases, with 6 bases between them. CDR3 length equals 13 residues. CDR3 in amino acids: CASSLAPVYEQYF. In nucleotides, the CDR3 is TGTGCCAGCAGCTTAGCCCCCGTCTACGAGCAGTACTTC.

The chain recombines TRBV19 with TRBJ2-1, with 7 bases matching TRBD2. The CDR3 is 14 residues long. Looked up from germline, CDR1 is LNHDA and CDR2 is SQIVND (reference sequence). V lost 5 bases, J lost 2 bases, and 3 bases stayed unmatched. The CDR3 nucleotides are TGTGCCAGTAGTTTCGCGGGGGCCTACAATGAGCAGTTCTTC. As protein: CASSFAGAYNEQFF.

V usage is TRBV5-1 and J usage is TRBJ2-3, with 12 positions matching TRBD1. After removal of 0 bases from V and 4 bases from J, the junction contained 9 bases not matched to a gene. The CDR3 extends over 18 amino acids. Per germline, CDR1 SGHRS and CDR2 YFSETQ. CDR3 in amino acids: CASSLAGTGGAVADTQYF. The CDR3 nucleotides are TGCGCCAGCAGCTTGGCCGGGACAGGGGGCGCCGTGGCAGATACGCAGTATTTT.

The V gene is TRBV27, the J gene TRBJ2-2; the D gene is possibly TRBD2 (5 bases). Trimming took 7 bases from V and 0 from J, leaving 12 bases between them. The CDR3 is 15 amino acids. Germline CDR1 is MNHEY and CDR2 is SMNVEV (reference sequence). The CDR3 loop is CASTLLAPNTGELFF. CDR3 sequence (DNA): TGTGCCAGCACCCTTCTAGCCCCGAACACCGGGGAGCTGTTTTTT.

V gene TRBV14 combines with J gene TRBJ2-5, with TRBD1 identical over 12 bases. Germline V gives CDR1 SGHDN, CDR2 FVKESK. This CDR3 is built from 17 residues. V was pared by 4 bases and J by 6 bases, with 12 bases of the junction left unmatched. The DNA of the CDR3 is TGTGCCAGCAGCCCGGGACAGGGGGCTTGGAACCTTAAGACCCAGTACTTC. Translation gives CASSPGQGAWNLKTQYF.

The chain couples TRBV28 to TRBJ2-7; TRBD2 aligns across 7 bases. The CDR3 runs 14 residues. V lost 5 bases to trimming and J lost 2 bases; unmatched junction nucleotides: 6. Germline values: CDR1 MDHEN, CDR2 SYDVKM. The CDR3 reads CASSPASGAYEQYF. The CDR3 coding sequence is TGTGCCAGCAGTCCGGCTAGCGGAGCCTACGAGCAGTACTTC.

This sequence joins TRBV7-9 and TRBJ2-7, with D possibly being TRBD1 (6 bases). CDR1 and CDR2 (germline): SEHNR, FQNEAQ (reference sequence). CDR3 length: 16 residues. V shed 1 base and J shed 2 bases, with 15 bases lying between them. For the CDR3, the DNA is TGTGCCAGCAGCTTAGGTCAGGGGTCGGGCCCCTACGAGCAGTACTTC. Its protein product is CASSLGQGSGPYEQYF.

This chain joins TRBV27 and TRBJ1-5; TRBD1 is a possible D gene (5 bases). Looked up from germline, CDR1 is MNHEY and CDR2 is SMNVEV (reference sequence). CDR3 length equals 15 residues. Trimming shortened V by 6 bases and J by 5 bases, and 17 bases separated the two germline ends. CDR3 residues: CASRRYSQGYQPQHF. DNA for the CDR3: TGTGCCAGCAGGCGCTACAGTCAGGGATATCAGCCCCAGCATTTT.

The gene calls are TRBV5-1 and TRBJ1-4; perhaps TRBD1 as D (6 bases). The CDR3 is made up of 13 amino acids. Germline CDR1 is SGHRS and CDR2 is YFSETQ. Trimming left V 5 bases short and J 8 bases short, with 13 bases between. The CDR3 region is CASSLQGREKLFF. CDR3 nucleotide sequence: TGCGCCAGCAGTTTACAGGGTCGGGAAAAACTGTTTTTT. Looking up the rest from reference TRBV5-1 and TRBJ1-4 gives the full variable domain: KAGVTQTPRYLIKTRGQQVTLSCSPISGHRSVSWYQQTPGQGLQFLFEYFSETQRNKGNFPGRFSGRQFSNSRSEMNVSTLELGDSALYLCASSLQGREKLFFGSGTQLSVL.

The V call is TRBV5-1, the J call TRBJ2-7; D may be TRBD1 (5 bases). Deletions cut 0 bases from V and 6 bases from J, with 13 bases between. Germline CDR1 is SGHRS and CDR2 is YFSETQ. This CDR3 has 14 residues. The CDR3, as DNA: TGCGCCAGCAGCTTGGTGCTGGGGCTAGGCGAGCAGTACTTC. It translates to CASSLVLGLGEQYF.

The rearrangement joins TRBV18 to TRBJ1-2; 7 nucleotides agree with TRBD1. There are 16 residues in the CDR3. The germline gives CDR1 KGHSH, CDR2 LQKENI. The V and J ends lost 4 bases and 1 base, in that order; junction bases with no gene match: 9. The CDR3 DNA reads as TGTGCCAGCTCACAGTTGGACAGGCCGGTTAACTATGGCTACACCTTC. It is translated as CASSQLDRPVNYGYTF.

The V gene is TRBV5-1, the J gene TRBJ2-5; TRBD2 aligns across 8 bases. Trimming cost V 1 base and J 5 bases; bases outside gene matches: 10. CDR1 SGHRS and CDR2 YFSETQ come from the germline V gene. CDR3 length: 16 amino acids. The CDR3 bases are TGCGCCAGCAGCTTGCGTCCCGGGGGGGCCGGGGAGACCCAGTACTTC. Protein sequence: CASSLRPGGAGETQYF.

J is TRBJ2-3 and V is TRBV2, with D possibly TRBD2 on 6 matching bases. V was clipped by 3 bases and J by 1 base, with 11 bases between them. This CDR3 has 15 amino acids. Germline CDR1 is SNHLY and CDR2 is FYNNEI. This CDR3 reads CASSDLGGGTDTQYF. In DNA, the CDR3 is TGTGCCAGCAGTGACCTGGGCGGGGGCACAGATACGCAGTATTTT.